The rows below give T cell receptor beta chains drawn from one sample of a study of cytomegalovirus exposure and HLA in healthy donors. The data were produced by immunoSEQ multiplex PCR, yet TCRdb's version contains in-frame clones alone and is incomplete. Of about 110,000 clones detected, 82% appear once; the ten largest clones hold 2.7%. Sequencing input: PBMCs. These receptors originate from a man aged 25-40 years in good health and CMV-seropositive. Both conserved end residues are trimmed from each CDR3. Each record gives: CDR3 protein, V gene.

ASSLRGYNPEAF | TRBV28
ASTSGTGIYEQY | TRBV30
ASSLRTGDPYEQY | TRBV5-5
ASSGAGASVSSYEQY | TRBV11-3
ASSPTGGPSNQPQH | TRBV19
ASSMGLDLEAF | TRBV19
AWSVLETQY | TRBV30
ASSDWRAQETQY | TRBV2
ASSPGTAFHEQY | TRBV9
ASRDRTNTGELF | TRBV2
ASSLVEDEQF | TRBV5-6
ASSRPGAGNTIY | TRBV7-9
AWSPGLAANTGELF | TRBV30
ASRARFSYEQY | TRBV7-8
ASSVTSGGWDTQY | TRBV2
ASSEFGGYANTEAF | TRBV6-1
AASSFGVSAAEAF | TRBV10-1
ACNRGYQPQH | TRBV2
ASRYQDRDYEQY | TRBV19
ASSVASLAANTGELF | TRBV9
ASSLEQGMNTEAF | TRBV6-5
SVDGEVNEQY | TRBV29-1
ASSLRSDGVTEAF | TRBV5-5
ASSYTQSTNYGYT | TRBV6-6
ASSYAGGRGDTQY | TRBV6-5
ASSSSPDTEDT | TRBV5-1
ASYAGARGYT | TRBV2
ATKRLQGAPEAF | TRBV15
ASSPPGTGSNTEAF | TRBV25-1
ASSLGVGASNTEAF | TRBV5-8
ASSKVTGLRSQH | TRBV21-1
ATSGDNSYNEQF | TRBV15
AWNHLTTDTQY | TRBV30
ASSPLTGQERTF | TRBV5-1
ASRRPGGRADTQY | TRBV7-2
ASSPRTSGGFSYNEQF | TRBV9